The rows below give T cell receptor beta chains drawn from one sample of a study of blood T cell repertoires in COVID-19. Some clones are missing from TCRdb's copy, which holds only in-frame ones; the method was immunoSEQ multiplex PCR. The sample yields around 300,000 clones, around 87% seen once. Sequencing was carried out using peripheral blood. The receptors here all came from a middle-aged man with active or convalescent COVID-19. Both conserved end residues are part of each CDR3. A D gene is named only where the DNA matches it firmly. Rows give clone size only sometimes, using once, few, many, or a class for an expanded clone.

j_gene	v_gene	abundance	d_gene	CDR3nt	CDR3aa
TRBJ2-1	TRBV19	.	TRBD2	TGTGCCAGTAGTATAGCGGGGGGAACCTACAATGAGCAGTTCTTC	CASSIAGGTYNEQFF
TRBJ2-1	TRBV18	.	.	TGTGCCAGCTCACCAACAGATACGAACAATGAGCAGTTCTTC	CASSPTDTNNEQFF
TRBJ2-3	TRBV5-4	.	TRBD2	TGTGCCAGCAGCTTTAAATCTAGCGGGAGGGATACGCAGTATTTT	CASSFKSSGRDTQYF
TRBJ2-7	TRBV5-1	.	TRBD1	TGCGCCAGCAGCTTGGCCGGGACAGGGGGAGGCGAGCAGTACTTC	CASSLAGTGGGEQYF
TRBJ1-4	TRBV19	.	.	TGTGCCAGTACGCCCGTGGCCTTCTCCAATGAAAAACTGTTTTTT	CASTPVAFSNEKLFF
TRBJ1-1	TRBV2	once	.	TGTGCCAGCAGAGGGGGGGGTGTGAACACTGAAGCTTTCTTT	CASRGGGVNTEAFF
TRBJ2-1	TRBV6-4	.	.	TGTGCCAGCAGTGGCCAGGGGCAACCCTACAATGAGCAGTTCTTC	CASSGQGQPYNEQFF
TRBJ1-5	TRBV28	.	.	TGTGCCAGCAGTTTAATCACGGGTAATCAGCCCCAGCATTTT	CASSLITGNQPQHF
TRBJ2-5	TRBV4-1	.	.	TGCGCCAGCAGCCAAGATCGGGGGTGGGAGACCCAGTACTTC	CASSQDRGWETQYF
TRBJ2-5	TRBV4-1	.	TRBD2	TGCGCCAGCAGCCATCCCAAGACTAGCGGGGCGGAGACCCAGTACTTC	CASSHPKTSGAETQYF
TRBJ2-3	TRBV28	once	.	TGTGCCAGCAGCCCCCACAGGGGACTTGGCACAGATACGCAGTATTTT	CASSPHRGLGTDTQYF
TRBJ2-7	TRBV7-8	.	TRBD1	TGTGCCAGCACCCTGGGACAGGGAAAATTCTACGAGCAGTACTTC	CASTLGQGKFYEQYF
TRBJ1-1	TRBV2	.	TRBD1	TGTGCCAGCAGTGATCGGTCAGGGGGGAACACTGAAGCTTTCTTT	CASSDRSGGNTEAFF
TRBJ2-6	TRBV2	once	TRBD1	TGTGCCAGCGACGAACAGGGGGCGGCTGGGGCCAACGTCCTGACTTTC	CASDEQGAAGANVLTF
TRBJ1-1	TRBV4-3	.	.	TGCGCCAGCAGCCAAGAAGGTGAAATTTTAGGGGAGGAGGTGAACACTGAAGCTTTCTTT	CASSQEGEILGEEVNTEAFF
TRBJ1-1	TRBV29-1	.	.	TGCAGCGTTGAAGTGGGGCTCAGGACTGAAGCTTTCTTT	CSVEVGLRTEAFF
TRBJ2-1	TRBV3-1/TRBV3-2	.	.	TGTGCCAGCAGCGACACAATGCTTTACAATGAGCAGTTCTTC	CASSDTMLYNEQFF
TRBJ1-5	TRBV14	.	TRBD1	TGTGCCAGCAGCCAAGATCCCCCGACAGGGAAAATTAACTATAGCAATCAGCCCCAGCATTTT	CASSQDPPTGKINYSNQPQHF
TRBJ1-3	TRBV5-5	.	.	TGTGCCAGCAGCTTGCCAGGGTTTGGAAACACCATATATTTT	CASSLPGFGNTIYF
TRBJ2-7	TRBV18	once	.	TGTGCCAGCTCACCACTCTACCGCTACGAGCAGTACTTC	CASSPLYRYEQYF
TRBJ1-1	TRBV6-5	.	.	TGTGCCAGCAGGCGGACAAGGAACACTGAAGCTTTCTTT	CASRRTRNTEAFF
TRBJ2-7	TRBV5-6	.	.	TGTGCCAGCAGCGTGCGGGGCAGGAACTACGAGCAGTACTTC	CASSVRGRNYEQYF
TRBJ1-2	TRBV29-1	few	TRBD1	TGCAGCGTCGCCAGGGGGCCCTATGGCTACACCTTC	CSVARGPYGYTF
TRBJ2-5	TRBV6-4	.	.	TGTGCCAGCAGCGCGACAGGGAGGGAGACCCAGTACTTC	CASSATGRETQYF
TRBJ2-7	TRBV28	many	.	TGTGCCAGCAGCCCAGCCAGGGGATGGGCCTACGAGCAGTACTTC	CASSPARGWAYEQYF
TRBJ1-6	TRBV28	.	.	TGTGCCAGCAGGGGGATGGACAGTAACTCCTATAATTCACCCCTCCACTTT	CASRGMDSNSYNSPLHF
TRBJ2-3	TRBV4-1	.	TRBD1	TGCGCCAGCAGTCAGGGGGTTGTTTCCACAGATACGCAGTATTTT	CASSQGVVSTDTQYF
TRBJ1-4	TRBV18	once	TRBD1	TGTGCCAGCTCACTTGGGACAGGTGAAAAACTGTTTTTT	CASSLGTGEKLFF
TRBJ1-6	TRBV28	.	.	TGTGCCAGCAGTTTGGTAGGGGCCTCCGACTCACCCCTCCACTTT	CASSLVGASDSPLHF
TRBJ2-3	TRBV6-2/TRBV6-3	.	.	TGTGCCAGCAGCGACGGGGGGCCCTTGGGCACAGATACGCAGTATTTT	CASSDGGPLGTDTQYF